This TCR beta chain was captured by sequencing in a study of T cells expressing NK-cell markers. About this clonotype itself: Its specificity is not known.

TCRdb re-called the 5' RACE reads and gives one entry per CDR3 protein, without DNA. The table lists some 110,000 distinct CDR3 sequences. Whole-study findings and limits: Clarity on HCMV specificity was lacking for the expanded NKG2C+ T cell clones.

The clonotype was recovered from a woman between 18 and 75 years old in good health. The specimen sequenced was blood T cells: a sorted CD56 or NKG2C T cell subset, CD4+ or CD8+ T cells, or bulk PBMC T cells (not recorded which).

CDR3 region: CASTRGRGDTQYF. The rearrangement uses TRBV23-1 and TRBJ2-3; TCRdb returns TRBD2, unconfirmable since there is no DNA. TRBV23-1 falls under the ORF class, with uncertain function. This CDR3 has 13 amino acids.